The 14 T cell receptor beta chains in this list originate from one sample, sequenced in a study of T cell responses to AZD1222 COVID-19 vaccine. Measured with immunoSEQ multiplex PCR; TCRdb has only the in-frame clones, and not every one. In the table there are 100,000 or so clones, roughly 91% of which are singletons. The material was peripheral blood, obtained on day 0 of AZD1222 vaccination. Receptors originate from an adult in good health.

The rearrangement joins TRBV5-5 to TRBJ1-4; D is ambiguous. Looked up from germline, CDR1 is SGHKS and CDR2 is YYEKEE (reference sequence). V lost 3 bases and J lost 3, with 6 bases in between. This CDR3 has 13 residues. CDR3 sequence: CASSSSANEKLFF. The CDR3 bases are TGTGCCAGCAGCTCTTCGGCTAATGAAAAACTGTTTTTT.

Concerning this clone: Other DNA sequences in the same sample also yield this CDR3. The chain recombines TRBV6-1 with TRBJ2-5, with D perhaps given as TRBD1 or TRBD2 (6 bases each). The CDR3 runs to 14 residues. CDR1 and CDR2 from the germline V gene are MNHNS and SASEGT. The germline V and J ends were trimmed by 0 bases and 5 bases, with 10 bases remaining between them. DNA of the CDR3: TGTGCCAGCAGTGAAGCGGGGGGCCGGGAGACCCAGTACTTC. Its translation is CASSEAGGRETQYF.

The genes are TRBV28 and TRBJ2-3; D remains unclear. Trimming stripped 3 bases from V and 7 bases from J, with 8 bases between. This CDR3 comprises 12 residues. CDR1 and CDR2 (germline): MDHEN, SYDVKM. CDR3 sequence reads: CASSFRRNTQYF. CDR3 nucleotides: TGTGCCAGCAGTTTCCGGCGAAATACGCAGTATTTT.

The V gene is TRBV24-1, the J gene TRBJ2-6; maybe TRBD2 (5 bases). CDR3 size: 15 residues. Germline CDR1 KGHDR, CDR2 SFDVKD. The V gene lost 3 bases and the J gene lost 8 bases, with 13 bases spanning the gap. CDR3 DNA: TGTGCCACCAGTGATCCGCGGGCGGGCCCCAACGTCCTGACTTTC. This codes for CATSDPRAGPNVLTF.

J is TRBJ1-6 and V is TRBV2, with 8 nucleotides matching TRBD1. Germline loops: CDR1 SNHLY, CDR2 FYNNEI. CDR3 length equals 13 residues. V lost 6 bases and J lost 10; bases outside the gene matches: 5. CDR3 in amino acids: CASRVDRGSPLHF. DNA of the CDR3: TGTGCCAGCAGGGTCGACAGGGGCTCACCCCTCCACTTT. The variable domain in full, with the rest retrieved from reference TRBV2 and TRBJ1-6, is EPEVTQTPSHQVTQMGQEVILRCVPISNHLYFYWYRQILGQKVEFLVSFYNNEISEKSEIFDDQFSVERPDGSNFTLKIRSTKLEDSAMYFCASRVDRGSPLHFGNGTRLTVT.

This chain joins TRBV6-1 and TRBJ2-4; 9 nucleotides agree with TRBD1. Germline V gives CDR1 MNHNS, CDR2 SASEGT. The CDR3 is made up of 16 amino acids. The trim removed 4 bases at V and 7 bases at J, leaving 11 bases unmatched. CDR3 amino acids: CASSGWTGQGSNIQYF. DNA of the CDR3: TGTGCCAGCAGTGGCTGGACTGGACAGGGGAGTAACATTCAGTACTTC.

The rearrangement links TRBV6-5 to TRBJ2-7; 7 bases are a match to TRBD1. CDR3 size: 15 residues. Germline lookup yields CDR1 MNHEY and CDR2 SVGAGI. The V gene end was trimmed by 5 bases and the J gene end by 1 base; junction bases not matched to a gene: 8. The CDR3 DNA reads TGTGCCAGCAGTACTCCGGGACAGCAATCCTACGAGCAGTACTTC. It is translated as CASSTPGQQSYEQYF.

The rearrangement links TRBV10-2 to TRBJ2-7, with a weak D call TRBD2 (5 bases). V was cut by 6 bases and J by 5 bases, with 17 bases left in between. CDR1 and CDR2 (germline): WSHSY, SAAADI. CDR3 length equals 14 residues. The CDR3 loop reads CASSRASTLDEQYF. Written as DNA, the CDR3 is TGCGCCAGCAGCCGAGCTAGCACCTTAGACGAGCAGTACTTC.

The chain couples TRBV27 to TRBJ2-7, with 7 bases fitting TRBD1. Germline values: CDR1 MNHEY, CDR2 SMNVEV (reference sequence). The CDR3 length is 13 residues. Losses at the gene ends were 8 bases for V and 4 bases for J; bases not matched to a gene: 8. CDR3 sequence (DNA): TGTGCCAGCTCCCCGACAGGGTTGTACGAGCAGTACTTC. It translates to CASSPTGLYEQYF.

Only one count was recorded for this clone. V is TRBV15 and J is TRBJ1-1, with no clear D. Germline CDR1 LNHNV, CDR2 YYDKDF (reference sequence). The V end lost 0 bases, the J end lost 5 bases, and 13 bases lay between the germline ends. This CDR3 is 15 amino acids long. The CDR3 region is CATSRDRGGWTEAFF. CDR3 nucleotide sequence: TGTGCCACCAGCAGAGATCGCGGAGGTTGGACTGAAGCTTTCTTT.

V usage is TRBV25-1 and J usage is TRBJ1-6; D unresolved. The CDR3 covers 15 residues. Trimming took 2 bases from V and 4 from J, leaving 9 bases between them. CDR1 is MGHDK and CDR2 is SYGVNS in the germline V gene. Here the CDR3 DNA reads TGTGCCAGCAGTGAAATGGAGGGATATAATTCACCCCTCCACTTT. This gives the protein CASSEMEGYNSPLHF.

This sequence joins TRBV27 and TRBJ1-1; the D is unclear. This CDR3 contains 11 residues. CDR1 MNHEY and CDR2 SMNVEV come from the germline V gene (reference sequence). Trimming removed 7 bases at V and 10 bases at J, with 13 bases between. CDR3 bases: TGTGCCAGCATCGAGGGCCTTTCAGCTTTCTTT. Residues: CASIEGLSAFF.

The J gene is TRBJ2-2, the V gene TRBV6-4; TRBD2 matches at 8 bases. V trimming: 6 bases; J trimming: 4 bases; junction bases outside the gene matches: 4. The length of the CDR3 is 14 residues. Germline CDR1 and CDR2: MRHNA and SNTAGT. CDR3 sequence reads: CASSAGGGTGELFF. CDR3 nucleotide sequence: TGTGCCAGCAGCGCGGGAGGAGGCACCGGGGAGCTGTTTTTT.

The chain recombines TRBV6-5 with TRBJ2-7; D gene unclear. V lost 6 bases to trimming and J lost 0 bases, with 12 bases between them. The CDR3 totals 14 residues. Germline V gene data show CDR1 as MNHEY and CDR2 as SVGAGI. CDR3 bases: TGTGCCAGCAGAGGAAGCAGTTACTCCTACGAGCAGTACTTC. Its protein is CASRGSSYSYEQYF.